The 31 T cell receptor beta chains reported below all come from one sample, sequenced in a study of T cell changes during pregnancy in multiple sclerosis. This table comes from immunoSEQ multiplex PCR, and its TCRdb copy is limited to in-frame clones, with some not included. The sample has tens of thousands of clones; more than 85% are singletons. Source: CD8+ T cells from peripheral blood mononuclear cells, taken before pregnancy. All receptors derive from a female donor with multiple sclerosis, enrolled in a pregnancy study.

V and J are TRBV6-5 and TRBJ2-3; perhaps TRBD2 as D (7 bases). CDR1 MNHEY and CDR2 SVGAGI come from the germline V gene. The length of the CDR3 is 16 residues. The ends were cut back, 0 bases at V and 2 bases at J, with 12 bases in the middle. The CDR3 sequence: CASSYSGGGYTDTQYF. The CDR3 DNA reads TGTGCCAGCAGTTACTCAGGCGGGGGCTACACAGATACGCAGTATTTT.

The V call is TRBV7-2, the J call TRBJ1-1; 8 bases agree with TRBD1. CDR3 size: 16 residues. The trim removed 1 base at V and 1 base at J, leaving 5 bases unmatched. Germline CDR1 SGHTA, CDR2 FQGNSA. CDR3 sequence (DNA): TGTGCCAGCAGCTTAGACCGGACAGGGCAGAACACTGAAGCTTTCTTT. Protein sequence: CASSLDRTGQNTEAFF.

This chain uses TRBV30 with TRBJ1-3, with D maybe TRBD1 (6 bases). Germline values: CDR1 GTSNPN, CDR2 SVGIG (reference sequence). The CDR3 sequence is 14 residues long. V dropped 6 bases and J dropped 3 bases, with 15 bases sitting between them. In nucleotides, the CDR3 is TGTGCCTGTATTACAGGGAACGGTGGAAACACCATATATTTT. As protein: CACITGNGGNTIYF.

The CDR3 nucleotides are TGCGCCAGCAGTGACTGGACAGAGCTCAATCAGCCCCAGCATTTT. Its protein is CASSDWTELNQPQHF. This chain uses TRBV10-2 with TRBJ1-5, with D possibly TRBD1 on 6 matching bases. The germline CDR1 and CDR2 sequences are WSHSY and SAAADI. This CDR3 is built from 15 residues. Trimming shortened V by 3 bases and J by 3 bases, and 12 bases separated the two germline ends.

The chain links TRBV25-1 to TRBJ1-4; D perhaps matches TRBD1 (5 bases). The germline gives CDR1 MGHDK, CDR2 SYGVNS. This CDR3 comprises 15 residues. The V end lost 8 bases, the J end lost 5 bases, and 18 bases lay between the germline ends. The CDR3 spells CASSEWQGYNEKLFF. The CDR3, as DNA: TGTGCCAGCTCCGAATGGCAGGGATACAATGAAAAACTGTTTTTT. The variable domain in full, with the rest retrieved from reference TRBV25-1 and TRBJ1-4, is EADIYQTPRYLVIGTGKKITLECSQTMGHDKMYWYQQDPGMELHLIHYSYGVNSTEKGDLSSESTVSRIRTEHFPLTLESARPSHTSQYLCASSEWQGYNEKLFFGSGTQLSVL.

This clone was seen a single time. CDR3 in amino acids: CASSLRTSGGFQAKNIQYF. The CDR3 nucleotides read TGTGCCAGCAGCTTACGGACTAGCGGGGGGTTCCAAGCCAAAAACATTCAGTACTTC. This chain connects TRBV13 to TRBJ2-4, with 14 bases aligning to TRBD2. The CDR3 has 19 amino acids. The V and J ends lost 2 bases and 0 bases, in that order; junction bases with no gene match: 6. Germline V gene data show CDR1 as PRHDT and CDR2 as FYEKMQ (reference sequence).

Only one count was recorded for this clone. This rearrangement joins TRBV13 to TRBJ2-5, with D tentatively TRBD2 (6 bases). The CDR3 spans 14 residues. With 4 bases removed from V and 3 bases from J, the gap between germline ends came to 12 bases. Germline CDR1 reads PRHDT; CDR2 reads FYEKMQ (reference sequence). The CDR3 protein is CASSSRDSKETQYF. In nucleotides, the CDR3 is TGTGCCAGCAGCTCCCGGGACTCAAAAGAGACCCAGTACTTC. The full variable domain, rest sourced from reference TRBV13 and TRBJ2-5, is AAGVIQSPRHLIKEKRETATLKCYPIPRHDTVYWYQQGPGQDPQFLISFYEKMQSDKGSIPDRFSAQQFSDYHSELNMSSLELGDSALYFCASSSRDSKETQYFGPGTRLLVL.

V gene TRBV5-1 combines with J gene TRBJ1-6; 8 nucleotides match TRBD1. Germline values: CDR1 SGHRS, CDR2 YFSETQ. This CDR3 is built from 16 residues. With V trimmed by 0 bases and J by 6 bases, 5 bases remained unmatched. DNA of the CDR3: TGCGCCAGCAGCTTGGTTCGGGACAGGCTTAATTCACCCCTCCACTTT. Protein sequence: CASSLVRDRLNSPLHF.

The chain has TRBV19 and TRBJ2-1; 8 bases map to TRBD2. J lost 1 base, V lost 3 bases, and 5 bases had no gene match. Germline V CDR1 and CDR2: LNHDA, SQIVND (reference sequence). The CDR3 runs to 16 residues. CDR3 residues: CASSIYAGGSYNEQFF. In DNA form, the CDR3 reads TGTGCCAGTAGTATTTATGCGGGGGGATCCTACAATGAGCAGTTCTTC.

This chain joins TRBV7-9 and TRBJ1-1; the D gene is possibly TRBD1 (5 bases). V lost 5 bases and J lost 8, with 9 bases in between. Germline V gene data show CDR1 as SEHNR and CDR2 as FQNEAQ (reference sequence). The CDR3 extends over 11 amino acids. The CDR3 loop is CASSLTEEAFF. CDR3 sequence (DNA): TGTGCCAGCAGCCTGACAGAGGAAGCTTTCTTT.

This clone was seen a single time. For the CDR3, the DNA is TGTGCCAGCAGCTCCAAGCCCGTGACTAGCACAGATACGCAGTATTTT. Translated: CASSSKPVTSTDTQYF. V usage is TRBV7-9 and J usage is TRBJ2-3; no reliable D call. This CDR3 has 16 residues. The V end was cut by 4 bases, the J end by 0 bases, with 14 bases between. Germline V gene sequence: CDR1 SEHNR, CDR2 FQNEAQ (reference sequence). The full variable domain, with the rest looked up from reference TRBV7-9 and TRBJ2-3, is DTGVSQNPRHKITKRGQNVTFRCDPISEHNRLYWYRQTLGQGPEFLTYFQNEAQLEKSRLLSDRFSAERPKGSFSTLEIQRTEQGDSAMYLCASSSKPVTSTDTQYFGPGTRLTVL.

The CDR3 loop reads CASSPGQGVYEQFF. As DNA, the CDR3 is TGCGCCAGCAGCCCGGGACAGGGGGTATATGAGCAGTTCTTC. The chain employs TRBV4-1 and TRBJ2-1, with TRBD1 matching over 11 bases. The ends lost 4 bases at V and 8 bases at J; junction bases unmatched: 4. Germline-derived CDR1 and CDR2 are MGHRA and YSYEKL. The CDR3 sequence is 14 residues long.

The rearrangement joins TRBV7-2 to TRBJ1-4; D perhaps matches TRBD1 (6 bases). V was pared by 6 bases and J by 2 bases, with 13 bases between. CDR3 size: 15 residues. Germline V gene lookup returns CDR1 SGHTA and CDR2 FQGNSA. The CDR3 region has the DNA TGTGCCAGCAGGAACCCGACAGGCACTAATGAAAAACTGTTTTTT. Translating it yields CASRNPTGTNEKLFF. The entire variable domain, with the rest obtained from reference TRBV7-2 and TRBJ1-4, is as follows: GAGVSQSPSNKVTEKGKDVELRCDPISGHTALYWYRQSLGQGLEFLIYFQGNSAPDKSGLPSDRFSAERTGGSVSTLTIQRTQQEDSAVYLCASRNPTGTNEKLFFGSGTQLSVL.

The chain combines TRBV6-1 with TRBJ1-2, with 8 bases fitting TRBD1. The trim removed 2 bases at V and 7 bases at J, leaving 12 bases unmatched. Germline CDR1 MNHNS, CDR2 SASEGT. The length of the CDR3 is 16 residues. CDR3 sequence (DNA): TGTGCCAGCAGTGAATTTTCCTATGGACAGGGCCTTGGCTACACCTTC. Translation gives CASSEFSYGQGLGYTF.

The chain recombines TRBV9 with TRBJ1-2; tentatively, D is TRBD1 (6 bases). Germline CDR1 and CDR2: SGDLS and YYNGEE. This CDR3 spans 14 amino acids. Trimming stripped 5 bases from V and 3 bases from J, with 14 bases between. CDR3 in DNA: TGTGCCAGCAGGAACGACAGGAGCGACTATGGCTACACCTTC. Translating it yields CASRNDRSDYGYTF.

The chain employs TRBV2 and TRBJ1-2, with a tentative D call TRBD1 (6 bases). Germline CDR1 is SNHLY and CDR2 is FYNNEI. Trimming shortened V by 1 base and J by 1 base, and 13 bases separated the two germline ends. The CDR3 covers 16 residues. In DNA form, the CDR3 reads TGTGCCAGCAGTGAAGAGGGAGGGGGTGGTAACTATGGCTACACCTTC. It is translated as CASSEEGGGGNYGYTF.

This chain links TRBV29-1 with TRBJ2-2; 7 bases are shared with TRBD1. This CDR3 has 14 residues. Germline loops: CDR1 SQVTM, CDR2 ANQGSEA. Trimming cost V 4 bases and J 0 bases; bases outside gene matches: 2. CDR3 nucleotides: TGCAGCGTTGTTGGGACAGCGAACACCGGGGAGCTGTTTTTT. Translating gives CSVVGTANTGELFF.

The chain employs TRBV27 and TRBJ1-2; D unclear. Germline V gives CDR1 MNHEY, CDR2 SMNVEV (reference sequence). V dropped 5 bases and J dropped 2 bases, with 9 bases sitting between them. This CDR3 is 13 amino acids long. The CDR3 DNA is TGTGCCAGCAGTGCCAGAGGGAACTATGGCTACACCTTC. Translating gives CASSARGNYGYTF.

This chain joins TRBV18 and TRBJ1-5; D gene uncertain. Germline V gene lookup returns CDR1 KGHSH and CDR2 LQKENI. The V end lost 2 bases, the J end lost 4 bases, and 12 bases lay between the germline ends. CDR3 length equals 15 residues. The CDR3 DNA reads TGTGCCAGCTCACCAACTACGGGGAGAAATCAGCCCCAGCATTTT. It specifies CASSPTTGRNQPQHF.

The V call is TRBV2, the J call TRBJ2-7, with D perhaps TRBD1 (6 bases). Trimming removed 7 bases at V and 0 bases at J, with 13 bases between. The germline V gene encodes CDR1 SNHLY and CDR2 FYNNEI. The CDR3 is 14 amino acids. The CDR3 region is CASIPDSISYEQYF. In nucleotides, the CDR3 is TGTGCCAGCATTCCGGACAGCATCTCCTACGAGCAGTACTTC.

The chain joins TRBV9 to TRBJ2-1, with 11 bases fitting TRBD1. The germline CDR1 and CDR2 sequences are SGDLS and YYNGEE. This CDR3 comprises 16 residues. Trimming removed 0 bases from V and 8 bases from J; junction bases left unmatched: 7. This chain's CDR3 is CASSVVRDRGIDEQFF. Here the CDR3 DNA reads TGTGCCAGCAGCGTAGTTCGGGACAGGGGGATCGATGAGCAGTTCTTC.

This clone was detected a few times. The rearrangement joins TRBV7-6 to TRBJ2-2, with 11 bases identical to TRBD2. Germline trimming cut 5 bases from V and 6 bases from J; bases unmatched to any gene: 5. Germline V CDR1 and CDR2: SGHVS, FNYEAQ. The CDR3 runs to 15 residues. The CDR3 nucleotides read TGTGCCAGCAGCCCACTAGCGGGGGAGTCCGGGGAGCTGTTTTTT. The encoded protein is CASSPLAGESGELFF.

This chain links TRBV5-5 with TRBJ2-7; D gene ambiguous. CDR1 is SGHKS and CDR2 is YYEKEE in the germline V gene (reference sequence). Trimming took 6 bases from V and 2 from J, leaving 12 bases between them. The CDR3 has 13 amino acids. CDR3 in amino acids: CASNNENPYEQYF. CDR3 nucleotides: TGTGCCAGCAACAACGAAAACCCCTACGAGCAGTACTTC.

V and J are TRBV2 and TRBJ1-2; D uncertain. Trimming shortened V by 9 bases and J by 4 bases, and 18 bases separated the two germline ends. CDR3 length equals 14 residues. Germline V gene lookup returns CDR1 SNHLY and CDR2 FYNNEI. CDR3 sequence reads: CASSDPEGFYGYTF. The CDR3 region has the DNA TGTGCCAGTTCGGACCCAGAGGGTTTCTATGGCTACACCTTC.

The V gene is TRBV29-1, the J gene TRBJ1-2, with D possibly matching TRBD1 (5 bases). Germline values: CDR1 SQVTM, CDR2 ANQGSEA. The CDR3 is 13 residues long. V dropped 5 bases and J dropped 2 bases, with 12 bases sitting between them. CDR3 in amino acids: CSVLDSQNYGYTF. The CDR3 bases are TGCAGCGTTCTCGACAGCCAAAACTATGGCTACACCTTC.

J is TRBJ2-2 and V is TRBV5-6, with 11 bases aligning to TRBD1. With V trimmed by 4 bases and J by 6 bases, 8 bases remained unmatched. This CDR3 comprises 16 residues. Germline V gives CDR1 SGHDT, CDR2 YYEEEE. CDR3 loop: CASSMAGTGGSGELFF. CDR3 coding DNA: TGTGCCAGCAGCATGGCCGGGACAGGGGGTTCCGGGGAGCTGTTTTTT.

The V call is TRBV13, the J call TRBJ1-2; D perhaps matches TRBD1 (5 bases). Germline CDR1 is PRHDT and CDR2 is FYEKMQ (reference sequence). The CDR3 covers 13 residues. V was clipped by 0 bases and J by 8 bases, with 10 bases between them. Written as DNA, the CDR3 is TGTGCCAGCAGCTTAGGGCGGGGCGGCGGCTACACCTTC. Protein product: CASSLGRGGGYTF.

V and J are TRBV27 and TRBJ2-4; TRBD2 matches 9 bases. This CDR3 region has 15 residues. CDR1 MNHEY and CDR2 SMNVEV come from the germline V gene (reference sequence). The V and J ends lost 0 bases and 6 bases, in that order; junction bases with no gene match: 3. DNA for the CDR3: TGTGCCAGCAGTTTATCTAGCGGGGGACTAAACATTCAGTACTTC. Amino acid sequence: CASSLSSGGLNIQYF.

The chain has TRBV15 and TRBJ2-1; 8 bases map to TRBD1. The V gene's germline CDR1 is LNHNV and CDR2 YYDKDF (reference sequence). Losses at the gene ends were 0 bases for V and 6 bases for J; bases not matched to a gene: 7. CDR3 size: 16 residues. CDR3 DNA: TGTGCCACCAGCAGAGATTGGGGACAGGCTGCCAATGAGCAGTTCTTC. As protein: CATSRDWGQAANEQFF.

This chain uses TRBV27 with TRBJ2-1; a weak D match, TRBD2 (6 bases). Trimming left V 2 bases short and J 4 bases short, with 6 bases between. The CDR3 consists of 13 residues. The germline V gene has CDR1 MNHEY and CDR2 SMNVEV (reference sequence). CDR3 in amino acids: CASSLGTYNEQFF. CDR3 in DNA: TGTGCCAGCAGTTTAGGGACTTACAATGAGCAGTTCTTC.

This clone appeared once. The rearrangement uses TRBV18 and TRBJ2-1; 7 bases agree with TRBD1. CDR1 and CDR2 (germline): KGHSH, LQKENI. V lost 1 base to trimming and J lost 4 bases; unmatched junction nucleotides: 7. CDR3 length: 16 residues. CDR3 loop: CASSPQGDRPYNEQFF. For the CDR3, the DNA is TGTGCCAGCTCACCACAAGGGGACAGACCTTACAATGAGCAGTTCTTC. The complete variable domain, with remaining parts taken from reference TRBV18 and TRBJ2-1, reads NAGVMQNPRHLVRRRGQEARLRCSPMKGHSHVYWYRQLPEEGLKFMVYLQKENIIDESGMPKERFSAEFPKEGPSILRIQQVVRGDSAAYFCASSPQGDRPYNEQFFGPGTRLTVL.